This paragraph covers one T cell receptor beta chain sequence. Other DNA sequences of this sample code for an identical CDR3. The data are from a study of CD8+ T cells in alopecia areata. It was cDNA, reverse transcribed from extracted RNA, that served as the sequencing template. Libraries were prepared by immunoSEQ multiplex PCR; TCRdb keeps only in-frame clonotypes and omits some of them. This table has 250,000 to 300,000 clones, roughly 64% appearing once. This CDR3 is built from 13 residues. CDR1 and CDR2 (germline): MNHEY, SVGAGI. The ends were cut back, 2 bases at V and 3 bases at J, with 6 bases in the middle. Treatment indicated: oral pan-JAK inhibitor, 5-10 mg twice daily.

This TCR was recovered from a human donor with alopecia areata. Sample: CD4+ T cells sorted from blood, taken at week 24, from a patient treated with tofacitinib. The chain employs TRBV6-5 and TRBJ2-3; no firm D call. As DNA, the CDR3 is TGTGCCAGCAGTTACAGGCGGACAGATACGCAGTATTTT. It encodes CASSYRRTDTQYF.